The 21 T cell receptor beta chains presented below share a single source sample, sequenced in a study of T-cell reconstitution after alpha-beta-depleted transplantation in children. Unique molecular identifiers were used to barcode this TCRbeta library. TCRdb recomputed calls from the PCR reads with MiXCR, one row per CDR3 protein. Among approximately 400,000 distinct CDR3 sequences listed, roughly 10% were seen once. Material: PBMCs from the stem cell graft donor, obtained from the stem cell graft. The origin of the receptors is a human donor who donated a stem cell graft to a child with acute myeloid leukemia.

CDR3 sequence (DNA): TGTGCCAGTAGTATAGAACCCCAGGGGAAAGTCTATGAGCAGTTCTTC. This sequence encodes CASSIEPQGKVYEQFF. The chain employs TRBV19 and TRBJ2-1, with TRBD1 as a possible D gene (6 bases). CDR1 is LNHDA, CDR2 SQIVND, per germline (reference sequence). The V gene lost 0 bases and the J gene lost 8 bases, with 17 bases spanning the gap. There are 16 residues in the CDR3.

This clonotype was counted only a few times. V gene TRBV7-3 combines with J gene TRBJ2-2; the match to TRBD2 covers 9 bases. The V gene's germline CDR1 is SGHTA and CDR2 FQGTGA. The CDR3 length is 16 residues. The trim removed 5 bases at V and 7 bases at J, leaving 11 bases unmatched. Written as DNA, the CDR3 is TGTGCCAGCAGCGGGGATAGCGGGAGAATTGACGGGGAGCTGTTTTTT. It translates to CASSGDSGRIDGELFF.

At least ten counts were recorded for this clonotype. The chain has TRBV6-5 and TRBJ2-3; D not certain. Germline CDR1 is MNHEY and CDR2 is SVGAGI. CDR3 length: 15 amino acids. The germline V and J ends were trimmed by 2 bases and 1 base, with 10 bases remaining between them. The chain's CDR3 is CASSYGSLGTDTQYF. Here the CDR3 DNA reads TGTGCCAGCAGTTACGGCTCTCTTGGCACAGATACGCAGTATTTT.

The chain employs TRBV12-3 or TRBV12-4 and TRBJ2-1; TRBD2 matches 11 bases. J gave up 11 bases and V 4 bases, and 4 bases lay outside the gene matches. The CDR3 is 13 amino acids. This chain's CDR3 is CASSSLAGGQQFF. In DNA, the CDR3 is TGTGCCAGCAGTTCGTTAGCGGGAGGGCAGCAGTTCTTC.

The chain joins TRBV5-1 to TRBJ2-5, with a tentative D call TRBD1 (6 bases). The CDR3 totals 14 residues. Germline CDR1 reads SGHRS; CDR2 reads YFSETQ. The V end was cut by 3 bases, the J end by 5 bases, with 14 bases between. CDR3 bases: TGCGCCAGCAGCTCTGTACAGGGTTGGGAGACCCAGTACTTC. This encodes CASSSVQGWETQYF.

The chain combines TRBV27 with TRBJ2-2; D is uncertain. CDR3 size: 13 residues. Germline lookup yields CDR1 MNHEY and CDR2 SMNVEV (reference sequence). V was trimmed by 5 bases and J by 8 bases, leaving 12 bases between them. CDR3 protein: CASSRPSFGELFF. DNA of the CDR3: TGTGCCAGCAGTCGTCCCTCCTTTGGGGAGCTGTTTTTT.

The chain employs TRBV12-3 or TRBV12-4 and TRBJ1-1, with TRBD1 as a possible D gene (5 bases). Trimming stripped 5 bases from V and 3 bases from J, with 16 bases between. This CDR3 is built from 15 residues. CDR3 bases: TGTGCCAGCAGTCCCCGGGGCACAAGTGACACTGAAGCTTTCTTT. Translating it yields CASSPRGTSDTEAFF.

There are a few counts of this clonotype. The V and J genes are TRBV29-1 and TRBJ2-5, with D perhaps matching TRBD1 (6 bases). Deletions cut 5 bases from V and 4 bases from J, with 11 bases between. The CDR3 totals 12 residues. Germline CDR1 is SQVTM and CDR2 is ANQGSEA. The CDR3 DNA reads TGCAGCGTTTTTGTGGGGGCAGAGACCCAGTACTTC. Its protein is CSVFVGAETQYF. Combining the CDR3 with reference TRBV29-1 and TRBJ2-5 gives the whole variable domain SAVISQKPSRDICQRGTSLTIQCQVDSQVTMMFWYRQQPGQSLTLIATANQGSEATYESGFVIDKFPISRPNLTFSTLTVSNMSPEDSSIYLCSVFVGAETQYFGPGTRLLVL.

For this clonotype: One base away lies a much larger clone, so this may be a sequencing read error. This CDR3 is missing its conserved last phenylalanine or tryptophan, likely due to a read error. In nucleotides, the CDR3 is TGTGCCAGCAGCTTGAGGGGCGGTCGGGAGACCCAGTACTTG. As protein: CASSLRGGRETQYL. The chain has TRBV7-9 and TRBJ2-5; D tentatively reads TRBD1 or TRBD2 (5 bases each). Germline loops: CDR1 SEHNR, CDR2 FQNEAQ (reference sequence). V was cut by 3 bases and J by 5 bases, with 13 bases left in between. This CDR3 is 14 amino acids long.

As for this clonotype: Being one base from a much bigger clone, this may be a read error. This rearrangement joins TRBV5-1 to TRBJ1-1; 10 bases line up with TRBD1. The CDR3 covers 14 residues. The germline CDR1 and CDR2 sequences are SGHRS and YFSETQ. Trimming removed 7 bases from V and 6 bases from J; junction bases left unmatched: 9. The CDR3 reads CASGGTGATAEAFF. The CDR3, as DNA: TGCGCCAGCGGCGGGACAGGGGCGACCGCTGAAGCTTTCTTT.

This clonotype has more than one count but fewer than ten. The gene calls are TRBV10-2 and TRBJ1-1, with D maybe TRBD1 (6 bases). The germline gives CDR1 WSHSY, CDR2 SAAADI. V was shortened by 4 bases and J by 1 base, with 10 bases between the two germline ends. CDR3 length: 14 residues. CDR3 residues: CASSGQVTNTEAFF. The DNA for the CDR3 is TGCGCCAGCAGTGGACAGGTTACGAACACTGAAGCTTTCTTT.

This clonotype was found a few times. The V gene is TRBV11-2, the J gene TRBJ1-2; D call uncertain. The CDR3 extends over 13 amino acids. Germline CDR1 and CDR2: SGHAT and FQNNGV. Between the trimmed V and J ends, which lost 4 bases and 4 bases, there was a span of 10 bases. CDR3 nucleotide sequence: TGTGCCAGCAGCTCTGGGCAGCGCTATGGCTACACCTTC. Its protein product is CASSSGQRYGYTF.

The rearrangement uses TRBV7-2 and TRBJ1-5; D not certain. CDR1 is SGHTA and CDR2 is FQGNSA in the germline V gene. Trimming stripped 3 bases from V and 5 bases from J, with 5 bases between. The CDR3 is 12 residues long. The CDR3 nucleotides read TGTGCCAGCAGCTTGGACGATCAGCCCCAGCATTTT. This translates into CASSLDDQPQHF.

This clonotype occurred a few times. The J gene is TRBJ2-1, the V gene TRBV14; D possibly corresponds to TRBD1 (6 bases). Germline CDR1 is SGHDN and CDR2 is FVKESK. Trimming stripped 1 base from V and 5 bases from J, with 12 bases between. This CDR3 is built from 15 residues. Here the CDR3 reads CASSQGERTDNEQFF. CDR3 in DNA: TGTGCCAGCAGCCAAGGAGAGCGGACAGACAATGAGCAGTTCTTC.

The chain couples TRBV7-2 to TRBJ2-2; 9 nucleotides line up with TRBD2. V trimming: 0 bases; J trimming: 1 base; junction bases outside the gene matches: 0. CDR1 and CDR2 (germline): SGHTA, FQGNSA. The CDR3 has 16 amino acids. The CDR3 reads CASSLASGGNTGELFF. The CDR3, as DNA: TGTGCCAGCAGCTTAGCTAGCGGGGGGAACACCGGGGAGCTGTTTTTT.

This clonotype occurred a few times. This sequence joins TRBV27 and TRBJ1-1; D is undetermined. CDR1 and CDR2 from the germline V gene are MNHEY and SMNVEV (reference sequence). The V gene lost 7 bases and the J gene lost 2 bases, with 8 bases spanning the gap. There are 12 residues in the CDR3. CDR3 in amino acids: CASMEGNTEAFF. The CDR3 region has the DNA TGTGCCAGCATGGAGGGTAACACTGAAGCTTTCTTT.

The rearrangement uses TRBV27 and TRBJ1-2; unclear D gene. The CDR3 has 15 amino acids. Per germline, CDR1 MNHEY and CDR2 SMNVEV (reference sequence). Trimming cost V 6 bases and J 0 bases, with 14 bases left between them. Here the CDR3 reads CASSEGLPTNYGYTF. CDR3 nucleotide sequence: TGTGCCAGCAGCGAGGGCCTGCCCACTAACTATGGCTACACCTTC.

This clonotype was seen a few times. The CDR3 coding sequence is TGTGCCAGCAGTCCTACAGGTTACCACACAGATACGCAGTATTTT. Its translation is CASSPTGYHTDTQYF. This chain connects TRBV27 to TRBJ2-3; D might be TRBD1 (5 bases). The CDR3 covers 15 residues. Looked up from germline, CDR1 is MNHEY and CDR2 is SMNVEV (reference sequence). Deletions cut 5 bases from V and 2 bases from J, with 14 bases between.

This clonotype was seen more than once but under ten times. J is TRBJ2-7 and V is TRBV7-9; D might be TRBD1 (6 bases). V was pared by 6 bases and J by 1 base, with 13 bases between. The CDR3 runs to 14 residues. Germline values: CDR1 SEHNR, CDR2 FQNEAQ (reference sequence). The CDR3 spells CASSPRQDSYEQYF. The CDR3 nucleotides are TGTGCCAGCAGTCCCCGACAGGATTCCTACGAGCAGTACTTC.

This clonotype has a handful of counts. The chain links TRBV20-1 to TRBJ2-3; the match to TRBD2 covers 10 bases. The J segment lost 1 base and the V segment lost 1 base, leaving 5 bases of the junction unmatched. Germline values: CDR1 DFQATT, CDR2 SNEGSKA (reference sequence). The CDR3 runs 16 residues. As DNA, the CDR3 is TGCAGTGCTAGAGGTCTAGCGGGGGTTCGCACAGATACGCAGTATTTT. Residues: CSARGLAGVRTDTQYF.

The V call is TRBV7-2, the J call TRBJ2-2; TRBD1 might be the D (5 bases). Germline V lookup: CDR1 SGHTA, CDR2 FQGNSA. The V and J ends lost 1 base and 4 bases respectively, with 10 bases between them. This CDR3 is built from 15 residues. CDR3 nucleotides: TGTGCCAGCAGCTTAGATCCAGGGCCCACCGGGGAGCTGTTTTTT. Residues: CASSLDPGPTGELFF.